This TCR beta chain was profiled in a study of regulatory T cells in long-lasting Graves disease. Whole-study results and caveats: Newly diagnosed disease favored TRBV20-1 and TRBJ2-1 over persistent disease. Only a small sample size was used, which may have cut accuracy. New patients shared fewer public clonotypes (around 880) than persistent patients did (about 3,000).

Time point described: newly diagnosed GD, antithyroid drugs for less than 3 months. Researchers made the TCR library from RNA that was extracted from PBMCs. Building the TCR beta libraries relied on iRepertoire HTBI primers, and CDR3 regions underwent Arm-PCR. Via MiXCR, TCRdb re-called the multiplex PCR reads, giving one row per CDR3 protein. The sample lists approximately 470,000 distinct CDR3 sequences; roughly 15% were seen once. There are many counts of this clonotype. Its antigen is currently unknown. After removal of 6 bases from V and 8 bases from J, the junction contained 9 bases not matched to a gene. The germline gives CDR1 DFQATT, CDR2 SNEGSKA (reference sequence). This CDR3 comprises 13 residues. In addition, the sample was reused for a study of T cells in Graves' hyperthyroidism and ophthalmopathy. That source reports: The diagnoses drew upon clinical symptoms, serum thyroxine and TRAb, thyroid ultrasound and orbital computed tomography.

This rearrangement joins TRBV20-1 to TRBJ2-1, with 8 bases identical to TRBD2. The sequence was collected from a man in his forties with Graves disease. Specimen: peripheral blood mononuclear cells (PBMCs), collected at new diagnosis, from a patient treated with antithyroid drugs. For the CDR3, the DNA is TGCAGTGCGCCGGGACTAGAGGTCCATGAGCAGTTCTTC. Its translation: CSAPGLEVHEQFF.